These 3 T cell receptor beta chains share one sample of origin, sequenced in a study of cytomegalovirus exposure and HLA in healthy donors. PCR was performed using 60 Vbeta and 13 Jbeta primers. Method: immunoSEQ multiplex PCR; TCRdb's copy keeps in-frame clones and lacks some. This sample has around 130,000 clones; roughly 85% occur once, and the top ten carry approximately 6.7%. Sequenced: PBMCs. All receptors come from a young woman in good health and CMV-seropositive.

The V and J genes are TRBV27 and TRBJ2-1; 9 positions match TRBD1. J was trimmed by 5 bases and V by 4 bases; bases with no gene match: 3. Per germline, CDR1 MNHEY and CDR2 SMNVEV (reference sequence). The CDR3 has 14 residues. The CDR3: CASSWDRENNEQFF. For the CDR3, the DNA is TGTGCCAGCAGTTGGGACAGGGAGAACAATGAGCAGTTCTTC.

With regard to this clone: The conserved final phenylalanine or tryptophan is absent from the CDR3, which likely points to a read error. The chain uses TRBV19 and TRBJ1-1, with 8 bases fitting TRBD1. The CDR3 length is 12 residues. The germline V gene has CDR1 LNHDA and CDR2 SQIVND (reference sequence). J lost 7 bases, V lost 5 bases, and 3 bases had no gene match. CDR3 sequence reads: CASSQGAGEAFL. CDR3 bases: TGTGCCAGTAGTCAGGGGGCGGGTGAAGCTTTCCTT.

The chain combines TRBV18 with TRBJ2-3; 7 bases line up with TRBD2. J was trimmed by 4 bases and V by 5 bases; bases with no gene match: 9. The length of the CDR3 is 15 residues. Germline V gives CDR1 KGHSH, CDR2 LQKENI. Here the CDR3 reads CASSVRTSNADTQYF. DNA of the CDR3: TGTGCCAGCTCAGTACGGACTAGTAACGCAGATACGCAGTATTTT.